Following are 25 T cell receptor beta chains from one sample sequenced in a study of human CD8 memory T cell subsets. Construction of TCR beta libraries was accomplished by means of UMI-labeled 5' RACE. With the 5' RACE reads reprocessed, TCRdb shows one record per CDR3 protein and no DNA. The data show 15,000 or so distinct CDR3 sequences, and the top ten clones hold approximately 6.1%. The sample consisted of CD8+ stem-like memory T cells (TSCM and TCM) sorted from PBMCs. The subset: stem-like memory CD8 T cells (TSTEM), CCR7+ PD-1- TIGIT-. These receptors were collected from a human donor in good health.

This chain joins TRBV28 and TRBJ2-1; TCRdb picks TRBD2, but there is no DNA to check that call. Germline CDR1 and CDR2: MDHEN and SYDVKM. The CDR3 sequence is 15 residues long. The CDR3 spells CASRKLAGRLDEQFF.

The chain links TRBV27 to TRBJ2-2. CDR1 and CDR2 from the germline V gene are MNHEY and SMNVEV (reference sequence). The CDR3 sequence is 12 residues long. CDR3: CASSLQTGELFF.

V usage is TRBV12-3 or TRBV12-4 and J usage is TRBJ2-1; TCRdb's D call, TRBD2, is unchecked because there is no DNA. The length of the CDR3 is 17 residues. The CDR3 loop reads CASSHGLAGIFYNEQFF.

Measured by frequency, this clonotype is medium-sized (0.01 to 0.1%). The chain links TRBV7-2 to TRBJ2-7; TCRdb returns TRBD2, unconfirmable since there is no DNA. The CDR3 totals 15 residues. CDR1 is SGHTA and CDR2 is FQGNSA in the germline V gene. The CDR3 spells CASSLLAGASYEQYF.

This clonotype ranks as medium-sized in terms of frequency. This chain uses TRBV20-1 with TRBJ1-1; lacking DNA, the TRBD1 call made by TCRdb goes unchecked. Germline CDR1 DFQATT, CDR2 SNEGSKA (reference sequence). CDR3 length: 14 amino acids. This CDR3 reads CSARDLRGGTEAFF.

This sequence joins TRBV5-6 and TRBJ2-7; TCRdb selects TRBD1, and the lack of DNA leaves this call unchecked. Germline loops: CDR1 SGHDT, CDR2 YYEEEE. This CDR3 region has 16 residues. The CDR3: CASSLYEGTGIYEQYF.

The chain combines TRBV12-3 or TRBV12-4 with TRBJ2-7; TCRdb's D gene call, TRBD1, goes unchecked for lack of DNA. The CDR3 extends over 13 amino acids. CDR3 loop: CASSGGTGYEQYF.

The chain joins TRBV6-6 to TRBJ2-2. Germline CDR1 MNHNY, CDR2 SVGAGI (reference sequence). The length of the CDR3 is 13 residues. This chain's CDR3 is CASSYEITGELFF.

The chain couples TRBV5-4 to TRBJ2-3. Germline V gene lookup returns CDR1 SGHNT and CDR2 YYREEE (reference sequence). There are 13 residues in the CDR3. The CDR3 is CASFPLAPDTQYF.

V usage is TRBV7-9 and J usage is TRBJ2-1; there is no DNA to check the TCRdb D call of TRBD2. The CDR3 loop spans 16 amino acids. Germline values: CDR1 SEHNR, CDR2 FQNEAQ (reference sequence). The CDR3 spells CASSSRVVGSYNEQFF.

V gene TRBV4-3 combines with J gene TRBJ2-7; the D call of TRBD1 rests on TCRdb alone, since no DNA is present to check it. Per germline, CDR1 LGHNA and CDR2 YSLEER. This CDR3 is 15 amino acids long. CDR3 sequence: CASSQDRGTGYEQYF.

The V and J genes are TRBV3-1 and TRBJ2-7; the D gene TCRdb calls, TRBD2, cannot be checked with no DNA. Germline-derived CDR1 and CDR2 are LGHDT and YNNKEL (reference sequence). The CDR3 contains 14 residues. The CDR3 loop reads CASSPGLAGYEQYF.

The CDR3: CASSPRGGGVGTGELFF. This chain links TRBV4-1 with TRBJ2-2; TCRdb returns TRBD2, unconfirmable since there is no DNA. Germline CDR1 and CDR2: MGHRA and YSYEKL. The CDR3 sequence is 17 residues long.

By frequency, this clonotype registers medium-sized. This chain connects TRBV28 to TRBJ1-1. The CDR3 consists of 16 residues. In germline, CDR1 is MDHEN, CDR2 SYDVKM. This CDR3 is CASSLNTNRVNTEAFF.

This chain joins TRBV6-2 or TRBV6-3 and TRBJ2-7. Germline loops: CDR1 MNHEY, CDR2 SVGEGT. The CDR3 has 14 amino acids. The chain's CDR3 is CASSVQHTLYEQYF.

This rearrangement joins TRBV5-8 to TRBJ2-7; TCRdb lists TRBD1, though no DNA is available to test this call. The CDR3 totals 15 residues. The V gene's germline CDR1 is SGHTS and CDR2 YDEGEE. The CDR3: CASTRRGAFYNEQYF.

This chain uses TRBV7-9 with TRBJ1-5. CDR3 size: 12 residues. The germline CDR1 and CDR2 sequences are SEHNR and FQNEAQ (reference sequence). CDR3 sequence: CASSLVDQPQHF.

J is TRBJ1-1 and V is TRBV4-1. There are 13 residues in the CDR3. Germline V gene data show CDR1 as MGHRA and CDR2 as YSYEKL. CDR3 in amino acids: CASSQDENTEAFF.

The rearrangement links TRBV19 to TRBJ2-3. The CDR3 runs 16 residues. Germline V gives CDR1 LNHDA, CDR2 SQIVND (reference sequence). The CDR3 spells CASSITHFTSTDTQYF.

The CDR3 reads CASSEDRNTEAFF. The chain links TRBV2 to TRBJ1-1. Germline V lookup: CDR1 SNHLY, CDR2 FYNNEI. The CDR3 length is 13 residues.

V is TRBV20-1 and J is TRBJ2-7; the TCRdb call, TRBD1, lacks DNA for checking. CDR1 is DFQATT and CDR2 is SNEGSKA in the germline V gene (reference sequence). This CDR3 is built from 13 residues. The CDR3 is CSAVPTEIYEQYF.

The CDR3 reads CASSPTQAGGYEQYF. This chain links TRBV28 with TRBJ2-7; checking the TCRdb D call of TRBD2 is not possible without DNA. CDR1 and CDR2 from the germline V gene are MDHEN and SYDVKM. The CDR3 consists of 15 residues.

The V gene is TRBV28, the J gene TRBJ2-2; without DNA, the TCRdb call of TRBD1 cannot be checked. The CDR3 runs 15 residues. Germline assignment: CDR1 MDHEN and CDR2 SYDVKM. The CDR3 is CASSLRDKNTGELFF.

The J gene is TRBJ2-1, the V gene TRBV5-1; TCRdb names TRBD2, which stays unverified in the absence of DNA. CDR1 is SGHRS and CDR2 is YFSETQ in the germline V gene. The CDR3 is 14 residues long. The chain's CDR3 is CASSRTSGDNEQFF.

V gene TRBV11-3 combines with J gene TRBJ2-3; the D call from TCRdb, TRBD2, cannot be confirmed without DNA. This CDR3 has 13 residues. Germline V gives CDR1 SGHNT, CDR2 YENEEA. This CDR3 is CASSYGPSDTQYF.